These 22 T cell receptor beta chains were sequenced from one sample in a study of T cell responses to AZD1222 COVID-19 vaccine. Profiling relied on immunoSEQ multiplex PCR, and the TCRdb table lists in-frame clones only, not all of them. Of 95,000 to 100,000 clones in the sample, around 90% are singletons; the top ten hold approximately 12%. The sequencing used peripheral blood, collected on day 0 of AZD1222 vaccination. These receptors were taken from an adult in good health.

The chain links TRBV30 to TRBJ2-7, with TRBD2 matching over 11 bases. Germline V lookup: CDR1 GTSNPN, CDR2 SVGIG (reference sequence). CDR3 size: 14 residues. V lost 4 bases, J lost 6 bases, and 8 bases stayed unmatched. The chain's CDR3 is CAWTSLAGVSEQYF. DNA for the CDR3: TGTGCCTGGACCTCACTAGCGGGAGTATCCGAGCAGTACTTC.

The J gene is TRBJ2-2, the V gene TRBV7-9; 7 bases match TRBD1. J gave up 1 base and V 3 bases, and 2 bases lay outside the gene matches. The CDR3 is made up of 15 amino acids. The germline CDR1 and CDR2 sequences are SEHNR and FQNEAQ (reference sequence). Here the CDR3 reads CASSFGQVNTGELFF. The CDR3 DNA reads TGTGCCAGCAGCTTCGGACAGGTGAACACCGGGGAGCTGTTTTTT.

This clone was seen only once. The rearrangement links TRBV19 to TRBJ1-6; 10 nucleotides align to TRBD1. From germline, CDR1 is LNHDA and CDR2 SQIVND (reference sequence). The CDR3 runs 16 residues. After removal of 5 bases from V and 8 bases from J, the junction contained 9 bases not matched to a gene. CDR3 protein: CASSPRTGGSYSPLHF. In DNA form, the CDR3 reads TGTGCCAGTAGTCCCCGGACAGGGGGAAGTTATTCACCCCTCCACTTT.

V gene TRBV19 combines with J gene TRBJ2-3; unclear D gene. This CDR3 is 14 amino acids long. V was cut by 5 bases and J by 4 bases, with 13 bases left in between. Germline loops: CDR1 LNHDA, CDR2 SQIVND (reference sequence). The CDR3 loop reads CASSGPRGADTQYF. The CDR3 nucleotides are TGTGCCAGTAGTGGACCCCGCGGCGCAGATACGCAGTATTTT.

V and J are TRBV18 and TRBJ1-2; tentative D call: TRBD1 (6 bases). Germline values: CDR1 KGHSH, CDR2 LQKENI. This CDR3 has 14 residues. Between the trimmed V and J ends, which lost 3 bases and 4 bases, there was a span of 12 bases. CDR3 loop: CASSPSDSTYGYTF. The CDR3 nucleotides are TGTGCCAGCTCACCTTCGGACAGTACCTATGGCTACACCTTC.

V usage is TRBV7-3 and J usage is TRBJ2-3; maybe TRBD2 (6 bases). Germline V gives CDR1 SGHTA, CDR2 FQGTGA. This CDR3 is 15 amino acids long. The germline V and J ends were trimmed by 2 bases and 5 bases, with 14 bases remaining between them. As DNA, the CDR3 is TGTGCCAGCAGCTTAGGGGGGAAGTTTCAAGATACGCAGTATTTT. Translated, it gives CASSLGGKFQDTQYF.

In DNA form, the CDR3 reads TGTGCCAGTAGTCGAGCGGACAGGCGTAATGAAAAACTGTTTTTT. This codes for CASSRADRRNEKLFF. This rearrangement joins TRBV19 to TRBJ1-4; 7 nucleotides align to TRBD1. The CDR3 consists of 15 residues. Germline lookup yields CDR1 LNHDA and CDR2 SQIVND (reference sequence). V shed 5 bases, J shed 4 bases, and the junction held 7 bases outside the gene matches.

V is TRBV19 and J is TRBJ1-4; D is unclear. Germline loops: CDR1 LNHDA, CDR2 SQIVND (reference sequence). The CDR3 covers 13 residues. The V end lost 4 bases, the J end lost 8 bases, and 11 bases lay between the germline ends. CDR3 sequence: CASSSRVGEKLFF. DNA of the CDR3: TGTGCCAGTAGTAGCCGGGTCGGGGAAAAACTGTTTTTT.

The V and J genes are TRBV7-8 and TRBJ1-1; 10 bases match TRBD1. CDR3 size: 17 residues. Germline CDR1 SGHVS, CDR2 FQNEAQ. With 1 base clipped from V and 2 bases from J, the junction kept 7 bases outside the gene matches. This CDR3 is CASSLGRTGGRNTEAFF. CDR3 in DNA: TGTGCCAGCAGCTTAGGCAGGACAGGGGGAAGAAACACTGAAGCTTTCTTT.

The CDR3 region is CASTWGAHSNQPQHF. In DNA form, the CDR3 reads TGTGCCAGCACTTGGGGGGCACATAGCAATCAGCCCCAGCATTTT. This chain links TRBV28 with TRBJ1-5; a weak D match, TRBD1 (6 bases). This CDR3 has 15 residues. CDR1 is MDHEN, CDR2 SYDVKM, per germline. The V end lost 7 bases, the J end lost 0 bases, and 13 bases lay between the germline ends.

The gene calls are TRBV27 and TRBJ1-1, with unresolved D. Germline V gives CDR1 MNHEY, CDR2 SMNVEV (reference sequence). V was shortened by 3 bases and J by 1 base, with 9 bases between the two germline ends. The CDR3 is 14 amino acids. CDR3 sequence (DNA): TGTGCCAGCAGTTTGTACAGCAGGAACACTGAAGCTTTCTTT. Protein product: CASSLYSRNTEAFF.

This chain uses TRBV19 with TRBJ1-2; D may be TRBD1 (6 bases). V lost 7 bases to trimming and J lost 6 bases, with 21 bases between them. Germline CDR1 is LNHDA and CDR2 is SQIVND (reference sequence). The CDR3 spans 15 residues. CDR3 protein: CASTTMGGGPHGYTF. The CDR3 region has the DNA TGTGCCAGTACCACAATGGGAGGGGGTCCCCATGGCTACACCTTC. The full variable domain, in which reference TRBV19 and TRBJ1-2 provide the parts outside the CDR3, is DGGITQSPKYLFRKEGQNVTLSCEQNLNHDAMYWYRQDPGQGLRLIYYSQIVNDFQKGDIAEGYSVSREKKESFPLTVTSAQKNPTAFYLCASTTMGGGPHGYTFGSGTRLTVV.

The V and J genes are TRBV6-2 or TRBV6-3 and TRBJ2-7; perhaps D is TRBD1 or TRBD2 (5 bases each). The V end lost 2 bases, the J end lost 3 bases, and 14 bases lay between the germline ends. The CDR3 runs to 15 residues. Per the germline V gene, CDR1 is MNHEY and CDR2 is SVGEGT. CDR3 amino acids: CASSYGGDGYYEQYF. CDR3 DNA sequence: TGTGCCAGCAGTTACGGTGGGGACGGATACTACGAGCAGTACTTC.

The chain recombines TRBV14 with TRBJ2-1; TRBD2 agrees at 8 bases. The length of the CDR3 is 14 residues. Germline trimming cut 4 bases from V and 6 bases from J; bases unmatched to any gene: 5. The germline V gene encodes CDR1 SGHDN and CDR2 FVKESK. CDR3: CASSLSGAFNEQFF. The CDR3 coding sequence is TGTGCCAGCAGCCTTAGCGGGGCTTTCAATGAGCAGTTCTTC. Filled out from reference TRBV14 and TRBJ2-1, the complete variable domain reads EAGVTQFPSHSVIEKGQTVTLRCDPISGHDNLYWYRRVMGKEIKFLLHFVKESKQDESGMPNNRFLAERTGGTYSTLKVQPAELEDSGVYFCASSLSGAFNEQFFGPGTRLTVL.

This clone was counted a single time. This rearrangement joins TRBV6-6 to TRBJ2-7; D gene uncertain. Trimming took off 6 bases at V and 0 bases at J, with 3 bases between the two ends. Germline V gene lookup returns CDR1 MNHNY and CDR2 SVGAGI (reference sequence). The length of the CDR3 is 11 residues. CDR3 in DNA: TGTGCCAGCAGCCGCTCCTACGAGCAGTACTTC. This sequence encodes CASSRSYEQYF.

The rearrangement links TRBV28 to TRBJ1-3; unclear D gene. The CDR3 length is 12 residues. V was cut by 8 bases and J by 2 bases, with 7 bases left in between. CDR1 is MDHEN, CDR2 SYDVKM, per germline. CDR3 region: CASGRPGNTIYF. The CDR3 nucleotides read TGTGCCAGCGGACGACCTGGAAACACCATATATTTT. The whole variable domain, filled in from reference TRBV28 and TRBJ1-3, reads DVKVTQSSRYLVKRTGEKVFLECVQDMDHENMFWYRQDPGLGLRLIYFSYDVKMKEKGDIPEGYSVSREKKERFSLILESASTNQTSMYLCASGRPGNTIYFGEGSWLTVV.

The chain carries TRBV27 and TRBJ1-1, with D possibly being TRBD1 (5 bases). CDR1 is MNHEY, CDR2 SMNVEV, per germline (reference sequence). The V and J ends lost 3 bases and 4 bases respectively, with 15 bases between them. CDR3 length: 15 residues. The chain's CDR3 is CASSLRTRTSTEAFF. In DNA, the CDR3 is TGTGCCAGCAGTTTGCGGACTCGGACAAGCACTGAAGCTTTCTTT.

The chain has TRBV5-4 and TRBJ1-3, with a tentative D call TRBD1 (5 bases). V lost 4 bases, J lost 4 bases, and 21 bases lay in between. The CDR3 is 17 amino acids. From germline, CDR1 is SGHNT and CDR2 YYREEE (reference sequence). The CDR3, as DNA: TGTGCCAGCAGCGCACGTACGGGGGGGGTATACGGAAACACCATATATTTT. Protein: CASSARTGGVYGNTIYF.

The chain links TRBV9 to TRBJ2-3; 8 bases match TRBD2. Trimming at V came to 6 bases and at J to 9 bases, leaving 12 bases not matched to a gene. The length of the CDR3 is 14 residues. CDR1 and CDR2 from the germline V gene are SGDLS and YYNGEE. The DNA for the CDR3 is TGTGCCAGCAACGCGGGGGGCTCACAGCAGACGCAGTATTTT. Amino acids: CASNAGGSQQTQYF.

V gene TRBV6-6 combines with J gene TRBJ2-3; 10 bases match TRBD2. The germline gives CDR1 MNHNY, CDR2 SVGAGI (reference sequence). The J segment lost 10 bases and the V segment lost 5 bases, leaving 21 bases of the junction unmatched. CDR3 size: 18 residues. The chain's CDR3 is CASSLQTIAGGPTGPQYF. The CDR3 coding sequence is TGTGCCAGCAGTCTCCAAACCATAGCGGGGGGCCCGACAGGACCGCAGTATTTT.

The gene calls are TRBV12-3 or TRBV12-4 and TRBJ1-2; TRBD1 might be the D (6 bases). With 6 bases removed from V and 6 bases from J, the gap between germline ends came to 14 bases. The CDR3 length is 13 residues. Here the CDR3 DNA reads TGTGCCAGCAGCCACAGGGAGAGGGATGGCTACACCTTC. It translates to CASSHRERDGYTF.

This clone counts as medium-sized. The chain carries TRBV4-1 and TRBJ1-1; D is perhaps TRBD1 (6 bases). V shed 2 bases and J shed 5 bases, with 27 bases lying between them. The CDR3 is 19 residues long. The V gene's germline CDR1 is MGHRA and CDR2 YSYEKL. CDR3 nucleotide sequence: TGCGCCAGCAGCCAACCCGCAACAGGGTTTTCTCGATCTAAGACTGAAGCTTTCTTT. Its protein product is CASSQPATGFSRSKTEAFF.